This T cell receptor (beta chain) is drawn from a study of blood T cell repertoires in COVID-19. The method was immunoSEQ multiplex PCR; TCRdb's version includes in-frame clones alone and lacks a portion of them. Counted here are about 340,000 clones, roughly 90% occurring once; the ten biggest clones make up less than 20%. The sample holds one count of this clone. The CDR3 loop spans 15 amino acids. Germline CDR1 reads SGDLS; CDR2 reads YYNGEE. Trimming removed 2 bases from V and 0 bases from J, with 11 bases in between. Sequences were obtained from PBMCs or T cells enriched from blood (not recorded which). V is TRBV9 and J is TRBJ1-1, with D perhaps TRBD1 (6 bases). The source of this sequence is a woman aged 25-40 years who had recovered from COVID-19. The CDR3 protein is CASSVDRLMNTEAFF. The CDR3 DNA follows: TGTGCCAGCAGCGTCGACAGGCTGATGAACACTGAAGCTTTCTTT.